The rows below give T cell receptor beta chains drawn from one sample of a study of blood T cell repertoires in COVID-19. Clones were read by immunoSEQ multiplex PCR, and TCRdb kept only the in-frame ones, dropping some. Found here are over 120,000 clones, around 84% of them singletons; the top ten hold around 5%. Material for sequencing was peripheral blood. The receptors were gathered from a human donor in a cohort sampled during active COVID-19. Both conserved end residues are part of each CDR3.

TRBV29-1	TRBJ1-2	12	CSAGTGGGGYTF
TRBV5-6	TRBJ1-5	16	CASSLGGVGINQPQHF
TRBV3-1/TRBV3-2	TRBJ1-2	14	CASSQESGFYGYTF
TRBV3-1/TRBV3-2	TRBJ2-1	15	CASSQGLPAPAEQFF
TRBV30	TRBJ2-6	15	CAWSENSSGANVLTF
TRBV7-2	TRBJ2-3	14	CASSLAGQADTQYF
TRBV5-1	TRBJ2-5	15	CASSLTGATQETQYF
TRBV29-1	TRBJ1-1	13	CSVDQGIGTEAFF
TRBV4-2	TRBJ1-5	14	CASSETRGNQPQHF
TRBV30	TRBJ1-6	15	CAWSVQAGGNSPLHF
TRBV6-4	TRBJ1-5	13	CASSDRSNQPQHF
TRBV5-4	TRBJ2-1	15	CASSGGGLAGVEQFF
TRBV7-6	TRBJ1-1	14	CASSLTGMNTEAFF
TRBV10-3	TRBJ1-4	16	CAISESLLATNEKLFF
TRBV15	TRBJ1-3	14	CATSRDRVGNTIYF
TRBV11-2	TRBJ2-7	14	CASSSTGGSYEQYF
TRBV29-1	TRBJ2-7	15	CSVIRTGGDSYEQYF
TRBV7-9	TRBJ1-2	15	CASSRTGAANYGYTF
TRBV7-9	TRBJ1-1	14	CASSKGLPNTEAFF
TRBV27	TRBJ2-3	15	CASSPGEGRTDTQYF
TRBV4-1	TRBJ1-1	13	CASSQGTDTEAFF
TRBV2	TRBJ1-1	11	CASSGDSEAFF
TRBV12-3/TRBV12-4	TRBJ1-2	13	CASSLGQNYGYTF
TRBV10-3	TRBJ1-5	15	CAISESIASNQPQHF
TRBV6-1	TRBJ1-4	17	CASSVGGSFSTNEKLFF
TRBV9	TRBJ2-1	15	CASSGPRGSYNEQFF
TRBV7-6	TRBJ2-7	18	CASSLYPTVQGTYYEQYF
TRBV14	TRBJ2-7	11	CASSRGYEQYF
TRBV5-8	TRBJ2-7	12	CASSLGQGEQYF
TRBV6-6	TRBJ2-1	15	CASSYSGQGGSEQFF
TRBV6-2/TRBV6-3	TRBJ1-2	15	CASSRAGTGNYGYTF
TRBV2	TRBJ1-1	14	CASSDDSQNTEAFF
TRBV7-2	TRBJ1-1	14	CASSQLWGGTEAFF
TRBV7-2	TRBJ2-2	17	CASSLDSGGPNTGELFF
TRBV7-2	TRBJ1-2	14	CASIRDRDGDGYTF
TRBV7-2	TRBJ2-5	13	CASSATSVETQYF
TRBV11-2	TRBJ2-2	15	CASSGGQGNTGELFF
TRBV23-1	TRBJ2-3	18	CASSQSLWRQESTDTQYF
TRBV6-5	TRBJ2-3	13	CASETPGTDTQYF
TRBV4-2	TRBJ1-1	14	CASYLSGSGTEAFF